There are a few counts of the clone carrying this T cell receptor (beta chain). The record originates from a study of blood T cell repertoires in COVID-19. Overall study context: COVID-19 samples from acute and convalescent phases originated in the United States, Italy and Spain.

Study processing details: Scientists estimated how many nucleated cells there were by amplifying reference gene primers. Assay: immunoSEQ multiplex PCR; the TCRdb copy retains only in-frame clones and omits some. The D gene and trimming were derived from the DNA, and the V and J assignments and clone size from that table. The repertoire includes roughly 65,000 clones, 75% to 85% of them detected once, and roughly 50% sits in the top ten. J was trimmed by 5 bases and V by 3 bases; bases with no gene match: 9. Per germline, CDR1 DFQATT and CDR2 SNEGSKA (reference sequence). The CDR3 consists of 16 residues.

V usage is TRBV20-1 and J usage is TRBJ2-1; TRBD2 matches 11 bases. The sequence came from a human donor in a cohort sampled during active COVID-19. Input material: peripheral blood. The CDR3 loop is CSASPASGRIDNEQFF. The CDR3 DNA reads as TGCAGTGCTAGTCCCGCTAGCGGGAGGATTGACAATGAGCAGTTCTTC.